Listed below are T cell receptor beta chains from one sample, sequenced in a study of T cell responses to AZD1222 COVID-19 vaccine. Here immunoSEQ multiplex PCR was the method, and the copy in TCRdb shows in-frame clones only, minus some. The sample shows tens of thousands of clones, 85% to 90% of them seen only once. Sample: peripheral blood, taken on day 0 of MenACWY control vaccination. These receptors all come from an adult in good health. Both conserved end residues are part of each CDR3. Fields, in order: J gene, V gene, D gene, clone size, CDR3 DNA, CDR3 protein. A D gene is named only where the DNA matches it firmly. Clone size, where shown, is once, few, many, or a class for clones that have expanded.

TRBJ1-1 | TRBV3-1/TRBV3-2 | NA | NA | TGTGCCAGCAGCCTCGAAAACGGACGGTCGAACACTGAAGCTTTCTTT | CASSLENGRSNTEAFF
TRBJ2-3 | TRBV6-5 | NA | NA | TGTGCCAGCAGGACGAAGGTGACAGGTTCAGATACGCAGTATTTT | CASRTKVTGSDTQYF
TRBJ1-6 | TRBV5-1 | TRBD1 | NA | TGCGCCAGCAGCGAACAGGGGGCTAGTAATTCACCCCTCCACTTT | CASSEQGASNSPLHF
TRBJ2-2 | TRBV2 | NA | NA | TGTGCCAGCAGTGTAATCTCGACTAGCACCGGGGAGCTGTTTTTT | CASSVISTSTGELFF
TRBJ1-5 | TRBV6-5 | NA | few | TGTGCCAGCAGTTTCCACAGGGAGGGCAATCAGCCCCAGCATTTT | CASSFHREGNQPQHF
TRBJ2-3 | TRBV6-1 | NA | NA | TGTGCCAGCAGTGAGGCAGCAAATACGCAGTATTTT | CASSEAANTQYF
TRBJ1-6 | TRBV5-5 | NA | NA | TGTGCCAGCAACTCAGGGAGGTCTCATAATTCACCCCTCCACTTT | CASNSGRSHNSPLHF
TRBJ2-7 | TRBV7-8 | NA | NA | TGTGCCAGCAGCTTAGGGGCCCTCAGCTACGAGCAGTACTTC | CASSLGALSYEQYF
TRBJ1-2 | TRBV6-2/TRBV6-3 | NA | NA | TGTGCCAGCAGCTCTTCAACAGAAAACTATGGCTACACCTTC | CASSSSTENYGYTF
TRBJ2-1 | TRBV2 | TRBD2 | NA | TGTGCCAGCAGTGTGACTAGCGCAACCTACAATGAGCAGTTCTTC | CASSVTSATYNEQFF
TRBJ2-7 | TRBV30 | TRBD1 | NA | TGTGCCTGGAGTCCAGGGGGTCTCTACGAGCAGTACTTC | CAWSPGGLYEQYF
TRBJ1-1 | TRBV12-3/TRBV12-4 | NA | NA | TGTGCCAGCAGTTTAGACAGATTCGTTGAAGCTTTCTTT | CASSLDRFVEAFF
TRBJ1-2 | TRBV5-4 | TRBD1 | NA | TGTGCCAGCAGCGCAACAGGGGGCATCGGCTATGGCTACACCTTC | CASSATGGIGYGYTF
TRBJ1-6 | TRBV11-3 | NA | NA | TGTGCCAGCAGCGATAACAGGCGAGGGGCTTATAATTCACCCCTCCACTTT | CASSDNRRGAYNSPLHF
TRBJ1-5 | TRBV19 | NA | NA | TGTGCCAGTAGTACGGACTATAGCAATCAGCCCCAGCATTTT | CASSTDYSNQPQHF
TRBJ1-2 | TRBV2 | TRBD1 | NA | TGTGCCAGCAGTGTGCAGGGGGAGGGCTACACCTTC | CASSVQGEGYTF
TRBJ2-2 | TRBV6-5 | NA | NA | TGTGCCAGCAGTTACGAATGGGGGCGGGGCGGGGAGCTGTTTTTT | CASSYEWGRGGELFF
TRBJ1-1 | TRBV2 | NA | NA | TGTGCCAGCAGTGTTGCCAACCCCGGGAACACTGAAGCTTTCTTT | CASSVANPGNTEAFF
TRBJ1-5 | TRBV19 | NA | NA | TGTGCCAGTAGTATATCTGGTCAGCCCCAGCATTTT | CASSISGQPQHF
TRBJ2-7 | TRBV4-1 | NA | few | TGCGCCAGCAGCGGCTTGAGGGACGAGCAGTACTTC | CASSGLRDEQYF
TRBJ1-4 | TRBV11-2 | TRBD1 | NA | TGTGCCAGCAGCTTAGAGGCAGGGGGCAATGAAAAACTGTTTTTT | CASSLEAGGNEKLFF
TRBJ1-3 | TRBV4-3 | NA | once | TGCGCCAGCAGCCAAGTGACGGCTCATACCGGAAACACCATATATTTT | CASSQVTAHTGNTIYF
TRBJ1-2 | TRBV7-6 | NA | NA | TGTGCCAGCAGCTCCACAGGGTATGGCTACACCTTC | CASSSTGYGYTF
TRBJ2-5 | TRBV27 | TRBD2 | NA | TGTGCCAGCAGTCCCCGGCGGGGGACCCAAGAGACCCAGTACTTC | CASSPRRGTQETQYF
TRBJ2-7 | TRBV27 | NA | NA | TGTGCCAGCAGTTTATCGGCAGGGCAGTACGAGCAGTACTTC | CASSLSAGQYEQYF
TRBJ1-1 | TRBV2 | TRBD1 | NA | TGTGCCAGCAGTGAAAACAGGGGGACCACTGAAGCTTTCTTT | CASSENRGTTEAFF
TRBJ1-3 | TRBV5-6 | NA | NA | TGTGCCAGCAGCTTGCAGGGCGGCGGAAACACCATATATTTT | CASSLQGGGNTIYF
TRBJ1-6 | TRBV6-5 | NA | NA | TGTGCCAGCAGTTACACCCCGGGACTGGAGAATTCACCCCTCCACTTT | CASSYTPGLENSPLHF